This is a list of T cell receptor beta chains from one sample in a study of vaccination and CD4 T cells after COVID-19. TCRdb reanalysed the PCR reads using MiXCR and keeps one entry per CDR3 protein. The data hold over 7,500 distinct CDR3 sequences, with roughly a third observed a single time. These receptors have no identified antigens. Sequencing was carried out using CD4+ T cells from blood, cultured in vitro. The receptors shown here come from a human donor in good health. Both conserved end residues are part of each CDR3. A D gene is named only where the DNA matches it firmly. Clone size is given for some rows only: seen once, a few or many times, or a class if the clone is expanded.

TRBJ2-7 | TRBV24-1 | few | NA | TGTGCCACCAGTGGTCCCCAGGTCGACGAGCAGTACTTC | CATSGPQVDEQYF
TRBJ2-7 | TRBV20-1 | NA | NA | TGCAGTGCTAGAGGGGTGTACGAGCAGTACTTC | CSARGVYEQYF
TRBJ2-2 | TRBV20-1 | NA | NA | TGCAGTGCTAGAGATTCCGGGGAGCTGTTTTTT | CSARDSGELFF
TRBJ1-2 | TRBV20-1 | NA | NA | TGCAGTGCTAGAGTTCTAGAGGGGTTCTATGGCTACACCTTC | CSARVLEGFYGYTF
TRBJ2-3 | TRBV20-1 | NA | NA | TGCAGTGCTAGCTCCCCGAGGGGGGATACGCAGTATTTT | CSASSPRGDTQYF
TRBJ1-4 | TRBV25-1 | NA | TRBD1 | TGTGCCAGCAGTGACCCCAGGGGGCCCGAAAAACTGTTTTTT | CASSDPRGPEKLFF
TRBJ2-7 | TRBV5-1 | NA | NA | TGCGCCAGCAGCTTGAACGACGGATCCTACGAGCAGTACTTC | CASSLNDGSYEQYF
TRBJ2-1 | TRBV19 | NA | TRBD2 | TGTGCCAGTAGTATAGCCGGCGGGAGCACCTACAATGAGCAGTTCTTC | CASSIAGGSTYNEQFF
TRBJ2-7 | TRBV4-3 | NA | TRBD2 | TGCGCCAGCAGCCTCGCCTGGACTAGCGGACGTAGGGAGCAGTACTTC | CASSLAWTSGRREQYF
TRBJ1-2 | TRBV20-1 | NA | NA | TGCAGTGCAGAGTCTAACTATGGCTACACCTTC | CSAESNYGYTF
TRBJ2-7 | TRBV19 | NA | NA | TGTGCCAGTGAATCGGGAGTCGGACTGTACAACGAGCAGTACTTC | CASESGVGLYNEQYF
TRBJ2-7 | TRBV20-1 | NA | NA | TGCAGTGCTAGAGTAAGGGGGAATTCCTACGAGCAGTACTTC | CSARVRGNSYEQYF
TRBJ1-2 | TRBV6-1 | few | NA | TGTGCCACGCTCCCAAGCCATCCGGGAGGGTATGGCTACACCTTC | CATLPSHPGGYGYTF
TRBJ1-1 | TRBV20-1 | few | TRBD1 | TGCAGTGCCCCCCCCGGACAGGACTACACTGAAGCTTTCTTT | CSAPPGQDYTEAFF
TRBJ2-7 | TRBV14 | few | TRBD2 | TGTGCCAGCAGCCAAGGCTGGGGGGGAAGGATCTCCTACGAGCAGTACTTC | CASSQGWGGRISYEQYF
TRBJ1-2 | TRBV7-3 | few | TRBD1 | TGTGCCAGCAGCCCCCAGCGGACAGGGTATGGCTACACCTTC | CASSPQRTGYGYTF